This paragraph reports one T cell receptor (beta chain). Its antigen has not been determined. Base qualities are not at hand, and no much larger clone is one base apart. This entry is derived from a study of memory CD4+ T cells and cytomegalovirus serostatus (dated by TCRdb to between 2019 and 2020). Notes on the research overall: The roughly 33 healthy Belgian adults in the cohort included 9 who were CMV seropositive and around 25 who were CMV seronegative. To replicate a published TCR-based CMV serostatus classifier, the study sequenced CD4+ memory TCRbeta repertoires from a Belgian cohort whose cytomegalovirus serostatus was known.

Single viable CD3+CD4+CD8-CD45RO+ cells were sorted as memory CD4+ T cells on a FACSAria II. To determine CMV serostatus, a Roche Elecsys assay was used that detects serum IgG against CMV pp150, pp28, p38 and p52. Following thawing, total CD4+ T cells were enriched through positive selection using CD4 magnetic microbeads. Samples originated from another study that specifically interrogated the CD4+ T cell memory repertoire. Peripheral blood mononuclear cells were isolated and cryopreserved according to standard operating procedures, and serum was kept at -80 degrees C. Staining used CD3-PerCP (BW264/56), CD4-APC (RPA-T4), CD45RO-PE (UCHT1) and CD8-Pacific Orange (3B5) antibodies, with Sytox blue excluding non-viable cells. From the cysteine up to the phenylalanine, the CDR3 has a length of 11 residues. The sequence is cut down to CDR3 DNA, 33 bases in frame from base 1. CDR1 and CDR2, per the germline V gene (reference sequence), are LNHNV and YYDKDF. V loses 9 bases of germline sequence and J loses 6 bases, and the interval between the two ends is 11 bases.

Findings and caveats that apply to the study as a whole: Among the roughly 160 previously reported CMV-associated TCRbeta sequences, some 69 showed up in the CD4+ memory repertoires, with each one found in between one and five individuals. On the Belgian cohort, the classifier built on the original framework reached a median bootstrapped AUC of around 0.95, with a 95% CI of 0.76-1.00. Results were interpreted as suggesting that the CMV-associated TCR signature is largely present in the CD4+ memory repertoire. Only CD4+CD45RO+ memory cells were sequenced, unlike the original study, which covered naive and memory CD4+ and CD8+ populations. For CMV serostatus prediction, a median bootstrapped AUC of approximately 0.95 was reached with the original framework, and a median bootstrapped AUC of around 0.89 was reached with a US-trained random forest.

Genomic DNA was extracted from sorted cells with the Quick-DNA Microprep Kit. TCRbeta DNA was amplified with the immunoSEQ hsTCRbeta kit following the manufacturer's protocol. An Illumina MiSeq instrument was used to sequence the TCRbeta libraries. In the source study's methods: Removing out-of-frame sequences left 2,204,828 distinct TCRbeta sequences, an average of approximately 61,000 per individual. Two values were used to score each individual: the count of about 160 previously reported CMV-associated TCRbeta sequences and the total count of productive distinct TCRbeta sequences. A beta-binomial model was reimplemented in Python, and scikit-learn random forests with default parameters were trained on US cohort data. On the Belgian cohort, classifier performance was reported as the median AUC, along with percentile confidence intervals, across 10,000 bootstrap iterations. Here the immuneACCESS table is served through TCRdb, limited to in-frame sequences with V and J called. Missing clones are a known gap in these copies; in checked studies unresolved V genes cover under half, and the rest lacks a known reason. V and J calls and clone size come straight from that table; D and trimming were deduced from the DNA. The sample includes about 44,000 clones, with around 76% observed a single time. The ten largest clones take up around 2% of the sample.

This clonotype was obtained from an adult in good health and CMV-seronegative. What was sequenced was memory CD4+ T cells from blood. Recombination linked TRBV15 to TRBJ2-5; a confident D gene designation cannot be given. The nucleotides are TGTGCCACTGGTCCTCTTCAGACCCAGTACTTC. The resulting protein is CATGPLQTQYF.